The T cell receptor (beta chain) under discussion was sequenced for a study of CD8 T cells in ankylosing spondylitis. Trimming removed 1 base from V and 0 bases from J; junction bases left unmatched: 1. Germline-derived CDR1 and CDR2 are SEHNR and FQNEAQ (reference sequence). CDR3 length equals 16 residues. Points on this clonotype: Its antigen is unknown.

From the 5' RACE reads, TCRdb called clonotypes with MiXCR, one entry per CDR3 protein. Of 150,000 to 200,000 distinct CDR3 sequences in the sample, around 18% were seen once. Study findings and constraints: It was reported that disease-linked clones were significantly enriched in matched ankylosing spondylitis synovial fluid. About 8 highly homologous variants made up a TCR beta motif, and this motif appeared characteristic of ankylosing spondylitis blood.

The chain recombines TRBV7-9 with TRBJ1-4; 8 bases line up with TRBD1. Sequencing was done on a sample of blood, either unsorted or a sorted T cell fraction (not recorded which). This TCR came from a male donor with ankylosing spondylitis or in good health (not recorded which). The CDR3 region has the DNA TGTGCCAGCAGCTTAGGGACAGGGACAACTAATGAAAAACTGTTTTTT. Amino acid sequence: CASSLGTGTTNEKLFF.